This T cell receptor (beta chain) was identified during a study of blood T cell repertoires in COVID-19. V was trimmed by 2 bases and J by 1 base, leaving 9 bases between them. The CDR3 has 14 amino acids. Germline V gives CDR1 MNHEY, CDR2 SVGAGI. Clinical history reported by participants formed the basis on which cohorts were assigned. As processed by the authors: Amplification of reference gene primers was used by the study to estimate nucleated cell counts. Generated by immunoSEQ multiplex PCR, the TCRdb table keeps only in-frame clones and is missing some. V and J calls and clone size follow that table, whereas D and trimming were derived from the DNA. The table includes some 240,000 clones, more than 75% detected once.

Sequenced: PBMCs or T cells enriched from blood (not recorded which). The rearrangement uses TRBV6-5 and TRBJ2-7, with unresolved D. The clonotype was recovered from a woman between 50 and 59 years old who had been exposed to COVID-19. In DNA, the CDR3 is TGTGCCAGCAGTTACAGCGTCAGATCCTACGAGCAGTACTTC. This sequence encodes CASSYSVRSYEQYF.